The TCR beta chain under discussion was sequenced for a study of blood T cells in healthy people across ages. The wider study: For every two T cells, template switching captured about one barcoded beta molecule.

The V end lost 3 bases, the J end lost 4 bases, and 15 bases lay between the germline ends. Germline assignment: CDR1 KGHSH and CDR2 LQKENI. The CDR3 has 15 amino acids. A second PCR of about 7 to 12 cycles used a sample-barcoded 5' primer and a J-beta primer mix. MiXCR, applied by TCRdb to the 5' RACE reads, yields one record per CDR3 protein. Among 850,000 to 1,000,000 distinct CDR3 sequences listed, about 44% were seen once. What was sequenced was blood. This rearrangement joins TRBV18 to TRBJ1-1; possibly TRBD1 for D (5 bases). The receptor comes from a young man in good health. In DNA form, the CDR3 reads TGTGCCAGCTCACCGGGACCGCTGATGGTCACTGAAGCTTTCTTT. This codes for CASSPGPLMVTEAFF. Supplemented by reference TRBV18 and TRBJ1-1, the full variable domain reads NAGVMQNPRHLVRRRGQEARLRCSPMKGHSHVYWYRQLPEEGLKFMVYLQKENIIDESGMPKERFSAEFPKEGPSILRIQQVVRGDSAAYFCASSPGPLMVTEAFFGQGTRLTVV.